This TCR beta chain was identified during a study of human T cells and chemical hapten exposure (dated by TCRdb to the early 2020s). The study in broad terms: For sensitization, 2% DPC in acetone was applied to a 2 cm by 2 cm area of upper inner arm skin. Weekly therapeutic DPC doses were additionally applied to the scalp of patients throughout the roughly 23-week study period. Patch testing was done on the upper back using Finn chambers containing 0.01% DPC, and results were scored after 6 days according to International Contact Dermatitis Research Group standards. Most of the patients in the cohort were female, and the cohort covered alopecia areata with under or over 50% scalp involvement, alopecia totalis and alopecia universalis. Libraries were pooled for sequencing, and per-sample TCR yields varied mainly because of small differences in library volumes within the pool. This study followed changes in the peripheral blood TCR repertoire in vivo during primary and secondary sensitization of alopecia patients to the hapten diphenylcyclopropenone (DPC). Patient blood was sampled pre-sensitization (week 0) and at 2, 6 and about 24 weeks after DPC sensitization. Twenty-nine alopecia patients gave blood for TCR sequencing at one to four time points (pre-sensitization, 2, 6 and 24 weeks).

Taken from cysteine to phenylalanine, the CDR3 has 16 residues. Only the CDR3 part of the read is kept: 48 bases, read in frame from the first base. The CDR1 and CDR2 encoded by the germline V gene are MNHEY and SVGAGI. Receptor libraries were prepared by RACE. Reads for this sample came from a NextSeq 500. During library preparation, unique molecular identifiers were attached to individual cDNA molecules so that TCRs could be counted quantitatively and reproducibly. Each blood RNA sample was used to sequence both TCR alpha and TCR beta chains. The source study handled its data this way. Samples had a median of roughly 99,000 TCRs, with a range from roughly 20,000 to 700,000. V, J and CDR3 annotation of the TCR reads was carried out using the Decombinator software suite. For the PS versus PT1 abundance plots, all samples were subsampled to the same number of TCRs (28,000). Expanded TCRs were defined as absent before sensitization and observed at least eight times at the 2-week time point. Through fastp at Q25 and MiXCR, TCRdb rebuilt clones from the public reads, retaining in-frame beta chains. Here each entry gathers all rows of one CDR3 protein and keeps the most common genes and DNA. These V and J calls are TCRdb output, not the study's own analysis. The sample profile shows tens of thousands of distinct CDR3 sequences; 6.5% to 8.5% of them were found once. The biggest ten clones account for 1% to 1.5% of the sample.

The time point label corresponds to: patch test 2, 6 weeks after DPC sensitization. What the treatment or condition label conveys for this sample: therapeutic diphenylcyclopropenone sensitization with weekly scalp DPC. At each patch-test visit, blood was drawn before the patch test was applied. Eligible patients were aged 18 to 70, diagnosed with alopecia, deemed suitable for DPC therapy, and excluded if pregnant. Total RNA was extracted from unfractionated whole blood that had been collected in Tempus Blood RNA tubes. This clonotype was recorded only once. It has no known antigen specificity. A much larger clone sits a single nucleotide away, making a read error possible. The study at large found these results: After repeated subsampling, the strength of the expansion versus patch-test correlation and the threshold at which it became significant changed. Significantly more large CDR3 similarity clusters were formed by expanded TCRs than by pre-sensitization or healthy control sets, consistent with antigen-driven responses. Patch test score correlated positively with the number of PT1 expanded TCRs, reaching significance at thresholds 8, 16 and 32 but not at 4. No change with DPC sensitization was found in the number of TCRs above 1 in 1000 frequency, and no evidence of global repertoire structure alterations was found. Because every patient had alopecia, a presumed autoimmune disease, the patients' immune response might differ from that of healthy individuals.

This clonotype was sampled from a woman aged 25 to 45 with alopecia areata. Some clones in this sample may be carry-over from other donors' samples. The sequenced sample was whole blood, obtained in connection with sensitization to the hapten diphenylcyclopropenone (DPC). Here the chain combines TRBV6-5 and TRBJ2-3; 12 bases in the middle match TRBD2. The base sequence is TGTGTCAGCAGTAAACTAGCGGGGGGCCGCACAGATACGCAGTATTTT. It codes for CVSSKLAGGRTDTQYF.